This T cell receptor beta chain was captured by sequencing in a study of regulatory T cells in long-lasting Graves disease. Study overall: Antithyroid drug intake by newly diagnosed Graves' patients had lasted under 3 months. Study-level findings and limits: Persistent disease showed a preference for TRBV28, TRBJ1-2 and TRBJ2-5.

Building the TCR beta libraries relied on iRepertoire HTBI primers, and CDR3 regions underwent Arm-PCR. TCRdb redid the calling of the multiplex PCR reads with MiXCR, one entry per CDR3 protein. The sample consists of 560,000 or so distinct CDR3 sequences, more than 15% of them appearing once. This clonotype was observed a few times. Its antigen is not known. Time point defined: newly diagnosed GD, antithyroid drugs for less than 3 months. With RNA extracted from PBMCs as input, the TCR library was made. The ends were cut back, 3 bases at V and 4 bases at J, with 12 bases in the middle. Germline V gene data show CDR1 as KGHSH and CDR2 as LQKENI. The CDR3 totals 15 residues. The sample was also linked to a second study, of T cells in Graves' hyperthyroidism and ophthalmopathy. That investigation notes: HTBI primers were the set used in a first-round RT-PCR of the TCR CDR3. Separation of ophthalmopathy from stable hyperthyroidism was achieved by a 13 V-J model.

The material sequenced was peripheral blood mononuclear cells (PBMCs), taken at new diagnosis, from a patient treated with antithyroid drugs. The chain carries TRBV18 and TRBJ2-2; D might be TRBD1 (6 bases). This sequence was found in a man aged 18-30 years with Graves disease. The CDR3 reads CASSPGQSSTGELFF. The CDR3 DNA is TGTGCCAGCTCACCTGGACAGTCGAGCACCGGGGAGCTGTTTTTT.